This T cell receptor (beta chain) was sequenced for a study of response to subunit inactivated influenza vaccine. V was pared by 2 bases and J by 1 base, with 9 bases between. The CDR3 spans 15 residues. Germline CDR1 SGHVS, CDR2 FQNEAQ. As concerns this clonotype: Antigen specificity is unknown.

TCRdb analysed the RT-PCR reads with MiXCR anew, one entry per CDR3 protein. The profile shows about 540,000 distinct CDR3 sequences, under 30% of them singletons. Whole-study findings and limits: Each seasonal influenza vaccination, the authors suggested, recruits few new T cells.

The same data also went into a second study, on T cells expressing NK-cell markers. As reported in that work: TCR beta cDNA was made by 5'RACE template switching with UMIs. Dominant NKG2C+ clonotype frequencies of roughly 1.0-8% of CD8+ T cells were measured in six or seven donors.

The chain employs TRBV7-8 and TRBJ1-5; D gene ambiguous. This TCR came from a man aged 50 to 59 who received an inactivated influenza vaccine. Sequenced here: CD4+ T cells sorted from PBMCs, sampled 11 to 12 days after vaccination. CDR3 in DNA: TGTGCCAGCAGCTTAAACCGACAAAGCAATCAGCCCCAGCATTTT. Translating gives CASSLNRQSNQPQHF.